The rows below give T cell receptor beta chains drawn from one sample of a study of Tregs in tolerant kidney transplant recipients. Here immunoSEQ multiplex PCR was the method, and the copy in TCRdb shows in-frame clones only, minus some. The sample carries 80,000 or so clones, 90% to 95% recorded once. Sequencing was performed on CD4+ T cells from blood (PBMCs), taken 24 months after the transplant. The receptors originated from a human patient who received a combined kidney and bone marrow transplant. Some T cells may be supplied by the graft donor. The conserved cysteine and the conserved F or W are not part of the CDR3 here. The D gene is left open where the match is weak.

J gene	V gene	D gene	CDR3 protein
TRBJ2-1	TRBV5-1	TRBD2	ASSFPLAGGPGEQF
TRBJ2-1	TRBV11-3	TRBD2	ASTPSKRGRGNEQF
TRBJ2-7	TRBV4-3	-	ASSPQTGSYEQY
TRBJ1-6	TRBV4-3	TRBD1	ASSHERTGSSYNSPLH
TRBJ1-5	TRBV6-4	-	ASSESPLGQPQH
TRBJ1-2	TRBV25-1	TRBD1	ASSSRTGIGGYT
TRBJ1-2	TRBV27	TRBD1	ASTRTGVLGGYT
TRBJ2-1	TRBV25-1	-	ASSESRGSRFAYNEQF
TRBJ2-5	TRBV4-2	TRBD2	ASSQDGPGVGSGRGETQY
TRBJ1-1	TRBV9	-	ASSEFLGVNTEAF
TRBJ1-1	TRBV7-8	-	ASSLPPWRESEAF
TRBJ1-2	TRBV4-1	-	ASSRPGTTSGYT
TRBJ2-7	TRBV11-3	TRBD1	ASSGDRQGSSYEQY
TRBJ2-7	TRBV29-1	TRBD1	SVVPGTGIYEQY
TRBJ2-2	TRBV19	TRBD2	ASRILAGNTGELF
TRBJ1-1	TRBV19	-	ASSIGGTTEAF
TRBJ2-7	TRBV11-2	-	ASSSSGRVYEQY
TRBJ2-5	TRBV7-9	TRBD2	ASSLIGGGAAETQY
TRBJ2-7	TRBV6-1	-	ASGRQAAYEQY
TRBJ2-6	TRBV7-2	-	ASSLPRRGANVLT
TRBJ2-1	TRBV5-8	-	ASSWGTLARTEQF
TRBJ2-5	TRBV2	TRBD2	AMKRGSEETQY
TRBJ2-5	TRBV5-6	-	ASSLSVNAETQY
TRBJ1-4	TRBV28	-	ASSSSGTTNEKLF
TRBJ2-2	TRBV2	TRBD1	AAQGALGGELF
TRBJ1-4	TRBV19	-	ASSPGHLNEKLF
TRBJ1-3	TRBV5-1	-	ASSLEGTYGNTIY
TRBJ1-4	TRBV30	TRBD1	AWSSGGIGEKLF
TRBJ2-7	TRBV28	TRBD1	ASSFGLGTGDNEQY
TRBJ2-4	TRBV23-1	-	ASRKQGAKNIQY
TRBJ1-3	TRBV5-1	-	ASSLAERGEGASSGNTIY
TRBJ1-2	TRBV6-7	-	ASLRGELGYT
TRBJ2-5	TRBV9	-	ASSVAVRGGVGETQY